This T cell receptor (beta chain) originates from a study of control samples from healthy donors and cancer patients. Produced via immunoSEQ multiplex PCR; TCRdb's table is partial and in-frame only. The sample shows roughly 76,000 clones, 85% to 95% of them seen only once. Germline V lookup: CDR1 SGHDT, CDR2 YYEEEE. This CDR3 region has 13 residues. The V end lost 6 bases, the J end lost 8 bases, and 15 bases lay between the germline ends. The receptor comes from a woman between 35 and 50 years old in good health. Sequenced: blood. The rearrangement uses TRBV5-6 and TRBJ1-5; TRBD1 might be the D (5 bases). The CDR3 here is CASTAGGAEPQHF. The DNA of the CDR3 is TGTGCCAGCACCGCGGGGGGAGCTGAGCCCCAGCATTTT.